The 2 T cell receptor beta chains below come from one sample, sequenced in a study of Ad26.COV2.S vaccination and SARS-CoV-2 variants. Using immunoSEQ multiplex PCR, the repertoire was profiled, and TCRdb retains in-frame clones only, with some absent. The sample records a few hundred thousand clones, around nine tenths being singletons. Noted treatment: 19 received Ad26.COV2.S at low or high dose, single or two shots; a few received placebo; per-sample allocation not given. Vaccine and placebo recipients were sampled on day 63 after the first injection. Specimen: peripheral blood, collected in a trial of Ad26.COV2.S vaccine versus placebo. These receptors all come from a person between 18 and 65 years old who received the Ad26.COV2.S COVID-19 vaccine or a placebo.

The table lists this clone with a count of one. The chain carries TRBV14 and TRBJ2-7; 8 bases match TRBD2. The V gene end was trimmed by 4 bases and the J gene end by 4 bases; junction bases not matched to a gene: 9. The V gene's germline CDR1 is SGHDN and CDR2 FVKESK. CDR3 size: 15 residues. The CDR3 coding sequence is TGTGCCAGCAGCCTCGGCGGGGGGCAAGGTTACGAGCAGTACTTC. This encodes CASSLGGGQGYEQYF.

The V gene is TRBV24-1, the J gene TRBJ2-2; D not certain. The CDR3 has 14 residues. The germline V gene encodes CDR1 KGHDR and CDR2 SFDVKD. The V gene lost 2 bases and the J gene lost 7 bases, with 10 bases spanning the gap. In DNA, the CDR3 is TGTGCCACCAGTGATTATGGGGTTTTCGGGGAGCTGTTTTTT. The encoded protein is CATSDYGVFGELFF.